This entry lists 2 T cell receptor beta chains sequenced from one sample in a study of beta chain features in type 1 diabetes. Findings of the study overall: Type 1 diabetes patients had TCRB CDR3s that were shorter (moderately but significantly so) in all four CD4+ subsets.

These receptors lack a known antigen. The entirety of the isolated RNA underwent reverse transcription, so expressed TCRB transcripts were sequenced. Using immunoSEQ multiplex PCR, the repertoire was profiled, and TCRdb retains in-frame clones only, with some absent. The sample has 500,000 to 850,000 clones, over 13% seen once. The sample taken for sequencing was naive CD4+ T cells from blood. These TCRs come from a man between 18 and 35 years old with type 1 diabetes.

The V call is TRBV27, the J call TRBJ2-7; TRBD2 aligns across 10 bases. Germline values: CDR1 MNHEY, CDR2 SMNVEV (reference sequence). The CDR3 spans 15 residues. V lost 5 bases, J lost 0 bases, and 4 bases stayed unmatched. The CDR3 sequence is CASSDVAGGSYEQYF. The DNA for the CDR3 is TGTGCCAGCAGTGACGTAGCGGGAGGCTCCTACGAGCAGTACTTC.

The CDR3 is CASSPRAGPNTEAFF. CDR3 sequence (DNA): TGTGCCAGCTCACCACGGGCCGGCCCCAACACTGAAGCTTTCTTT. The chain has TRBV18 and TRBJ1-1, with no clear D. The CDR3 spans 15 residues. Deletions cut 1 base from V and 2 bases from J, with 11 bases between. The V gene's germline CDR1 is KGHSH and CDR2 LQKENI.